Shown below are 17 T cell receptor beta chains from a single sample sequenced in a study of cytomegalovirus exposure and HLA in healthy donors. The PCR employed 60 Vbeta primers together with 13 Jbeta primers. Data came from immunoSEQ multiplex PCR; TCRdb stores just in-frame clones and leaves some out. The sample yields 90,000 to 130,000 clones, just over 75% seen once. Material: PBMCs. The receptors originated from a man aged 30 to 45 in good health and CMV-seropositive.

The chain combines TRBV19 with TRBJ1-5; D ambiguous. Germline V gene data show CDR1 as LNHDA and CDR2 as SQIVND (reference sequence). The V and J ends lost 7 bases and 7 bases respectively, with 20 bases between them. This CDR3 has 15 amino acids. For the CDR3, the DNA is TGTGCCAGTACCCTGACAACAAAGGGAGCACAGCCCCAGCATTTT. This gives the protein CASTLTTKGAQPQHF.

Only a few counts were recorded for this clone. The chain combines TRBV28 with TRBJ1-2, with a weak D call TRBD1 (6 bases). The CDR3 has 13 residues. Germline V gives CDR1 MDHEN, CDR2 SYDVKM. Trimming took off 6 bases at V and 6 bases at J, with 14 bases between the two ends. The CDR3 DNA reads TGTGCCAGCAGCCGACAGGTCGAGGATGGCTACACCTTC. The encoded protein is CASSRQVEDGYTF.

The chain employs TRBV4-1 and TRBJ2-2; 7 positions agree with TRBD1. J gave up 5 bases and V 1 base, and 7 bases lay outside the gene matches. The germline gives CDR1 MGHRA, CDR2 YSYEKL. This CDR3 has 16 amino acids. The CDR3 region is CASSQVGQRSTGELFF. Here the CDR3 DNA reads TGCGCCAGCAGCCAAGTGGGACAGAGAAGTACCGGGGAGCTGTTTTTT.

The chain is built from TRBV11-3 and TRBJ2-3; D is unclear. The CDR3 spans 13 residues. Germline CDR1 is SGHNT and CDR2 is YENEEA. Trimming removed 5 bases from V and 4 bases from J, with 10 bases in between. The CDR3 bases are TGTGCCAGCAGCCCGACACCGCCAGATACGCAGTATTTT. Protein sequence: CASSPTPPDTQYF.

This chain joins TRBV28 and TRBJ1-4; unclear D gene. The CDR3 runs 15 residues. Per germline, CDR1 MDHEN and CDR2 SYDVKM. Trimming pared 5 bases from V and 8 bases from J, leaving 18 bases between. The CDR3 coding sequence is TGTGCCAGCAGTACCTCGACACCGAATCTCGAAAAACTGTTTTTT. Translated: CASSTSTPNLEKLFF.

The chain uses TRBV10-3 and TRBJ2-7; 7 nucleotides match TRBD1. Unmatched junction bases numbered 2, after V lost 0 bases and J lost 0 bases. CDR1 and CDR2 from the germline V gene are ENHRY and SYGVKD. This CDR3 is 15 amino acids long. The DNA of the CDR3 is TGTGCCATCAGTGAGTCCCCAGGGGGCTCCTACGAGCAGTACTTC. Encoded protein: CAISESPGGSYEQYF.

J is TRBJ1-2 and V is TRBV2; 8 bases fit TRBD1. J lost 6 bases, V lost 10 bases, and 7 bases had no gene match. CDR3 size: 12 residues. Germline-derived CDR1 and CDR2 are SNHLY and FYNNEI. DNA for the CDR3: TGTGCCACCAGCCCGGACAGGGATGGCTACACCTTC. Translated: CATSPDRDGYTF.

The V call is TRBV5-4, the J call TRBJ2-5; D perhaps matches TRBD2 (6 bases). Germline values: CDR1 SGHNT, CDR2 YYREEE (reference sequence). V lost 4 bases and J 5 bases, leaving 24 bases between the germline ends. This CDR3 has 17 residues. The CDR3 loop reads CASSPSRRAAAGETQYF. In nucleotides, the CDR3 is TGTGCCAGCAGCCCGTCGCGCCGGGCCGCCGCGGGGGAGACCCAGTACTTC.

This clone showed up just a few times. This sequence joins TRBV27 and TRBJ1-5; 7 bases align to TRBD1. The CDR3 totals 13 residues. Trimming cost V 5 bases and J 6 bases; bases outside gene matches: 4. Germline assignment: CDR1 MNHEY and CDR2 SMNVEV (reference sequence). This chain's CDR3 is CASSRQGSQPQHF. CDR3 in DNA: TGTGCCAGCAGTCGACAGGGTTCTCAGCCCCAGCATTTT.

This clone was counted only a few times. The same CDR3 arises from other DNA sequences in this sample as well. V gene TRBV27 combines with J gene TRBJ2-2; 10 nucleotides match TRBD1. The CDR3 totals 16 residues. V trimming: 6 bases; J trimming: 4 bases; junction bases outside the gene matches: 8. Germline V gives CDR1 MNHEY, CDR2 SMNVEV (reference sequence). The CDR3 sequence: CASSGDGTGVTGELFF. The CDR3 DNA follows: TGTGCCAGCAGCGGGGACGGGACAGGGGTCACCGGGGAGCTGTTTTTT.

This chain joins TRBV28 and TRBJ2-1; 13 nucleotides match TRBD2. The germline V gene has CDR1 MDHEN and CDR2 SYDVKM. The length of the CDR3 is 17 residues. J was trimmed by 3 bases and V by 4 bases; bases with no gene match: 6. The CDR3 spells CASSSGTSGADYNEQFF. The CDR3 DNA sequence: TGTGCCAGCAGTTCGGGGACTAGCGGGGCCGACTACAATGAGCAGTTCTTC. Drawing the rest from reference TRBV28 and TRBJ2-1, the complete variable domain is DVKVTQSSRYLVKRTGEKVFLECVQDMDHENMFWYRQDPGLGLRLIYFSYDVKMKEKGDIPEGYSVSREKKERFSLILESASTNQTSMYLCASSSGTSGADYNEQFFGPGTRLTVL.

The V and J genes are TRBV7-2 and TRBJ1-5; TRBD1 aligns across 7 bases. CDR1 SGHTA and CDR2 FQGNSA come from the germline V gene. Trimming at V came to 4 bases and at J to 6 bases, leaving 3 bases not matched to a gene. There are 13 residues in the CDR3. Here the CDR3 DNA reads TGTGCCAGCAGCTACAGGGGAGGTCAGCCCCAGCATTTT. It is translated as CASSYRGGQPQHF.

The chain uses TRBV5-4 and TRBJ2-5; D is ambiguous. The CDR3 contains 14 residues. The germline V and J ends were trimmed by 0 bases and 1 base, with 7 bases remaining between them. Germline assignment: CDR1 SGHNT and CDR2 YYREEE (reference sequence). Written as DNA, the CDR3 is TGTGCCAGCAGCTTGGGACACAGCCAAGAGACCCAGTACTTC. Its translation: CASSLGHSQETQYF.

V and J are TRBV7-9 and TRBJ2-7, with 7 nucleotides matching TRBD1. CDR1 and CDR2 from the germline V gene are SEHNR and FQNEAQ (reference sequence). The CDR3 contains 13 residues. Trimming cost V 5 bases and J 6 bases; bases outside gene matches: 7. The CDR3 DNA reads as TGTGCCAGCAGCGGACAGGAGGATGGCGAGCAGTACTTC. Protein: CASSGQEDGEQYF.

This rearrangement joins TRBV30 to TRBJ2-1, with TRBD1 as a possible D gene (5 bases). Trimming shortened V by 2 bases and J by 3 bases, and 14 bases separated the two germline ends. The CDR3 covers 15 residues. Germline loops: CDR1 GTSNPN, CDR2 SVGIG (reference sequence). The CDR3: CAWSFGAGVYNEQFF. As DNA, the CDR3 is TGTGCCTGGAGTTTTGGGGCTGGCGTCTACAATGAGCAGTTCTTC.

This rearrangement joins TRBV7-9 to TRBJ2-4; 11 bases map to TRBD1. V trimming: 5 bases; J trimming: 9 bases; junction bases outside the gene matches: 3. The CDR3 covers 13 residues. Germline-derived CDR1 and CDR2 are SEHNR and FQNEAQ (reference sequence). The CDR3 loop reads CASSPGTGGIQYF. CDR3 sequence (DNA): TGTGCCAGCAGCCCCGGGACAGGGGGCATTCAGTACTTC.

The gene calls are TRBV6-5 and TRBJ2-1; the D gene is possibly TRBD2 (6 bases). Germline lookup yields CDR1 MNHEY and CDR2 SVGAGI. The CDR3 length is 13 residues. Trimming stripped 0 bases from V and 12 bases from J, with 12 bases between. CDR3 sequence reads: CASSYSNGGGQFF. The CDR3 DNA reads as TGTGCCAGCAGTTACTCGAACGGGGGTGGGCAGTTCTTC.